This T cell receptor (beta chain) emerged from a study of cytomegalovirus exposure and HLA in healthy donors. Whole-study context: Ancestry clustering placed more than 80% of about 400 genotyped donors in the Caucasian-associated cluster.

Study conclusions and caveats: In a later analysis, a genetic analysis reported fewer productive-TCR N-insertions in an Asian-associated ancestry cluster than the cohort average. Some 16,000 TCR beta sequences were associated with HLA alleles at 0.05 false discovery rate in a later analysis.

V gave up 0 bases and J gave up 4 bases; unmatched junction bases: 7. The CDR3 is made up of 15 amino acids. Germline CDR1 reads SGHRS; CDR2 reads YFSETQ. Comments on this clone: Antigen specificity is unknown.

Both 60 Vbeta primers and 13 Jbeta primers went into the PCR. Measured with immunoSEQ multiplex PCR; TCRdb has only the in-frame clones, and not every one. The data show fewer than 150,000 clones, 80% seen once. Sequenced: PBMCs. This clonotype was sampled from a man in his forties in good health and CMV-seronegative. V usage is TRBV5-1 and J usage is TRBJ2-7, with 7 bases fitting TRBD1. The CDR3 nucleotides read TGCGCCAGCAGCTTGGGAGGGACAGCTTTATACGAGCAGTACTTC. Encoded protein: CASSLGGTALYEQYF. Full variable domain (outside the CDR3, taken from reference TRBV5-1 and TRBJ2-7): KAGVTQTPRYLIKTRGQQVTLSCSPISGHRSVSWYQQTPGQGLQFLFEYFSETQRNKGNFPGRFSGRQFSNSRSEMNVSTLELGDSALYLCASSLGGTALYEQYFGPGTRLTVT.